This T cell receptor (beta chain) was recorded in a study of graft-versus-host responses after intestinal transplantation. Study as a whole: Every transplant recipient was induced with anti-thymocyte globulin, then maintained on tacrolimus and steroids for around 3 years.

About this clone itself: Antigen specificity is unknown.

The germline V gene has CDR1 SGHVS and CDR2 FNYEAQ. Trimming removed 5 bases from V and 1 base from J; junction bases left unmatched: 6. The CDR3 length is 15 residues. TCRdb keeps only in-frame clones here, not all; method: immunoSEQ multiplex PCR. Of over 75,000 clones listed, around 87% are singletons. The V call is TRBV7-6, the J call TRBJ2-5; 8 bases line up with TRBD2. Source: unstimulated CD8+ T cells sorted from spleen or lymph node cells, taken before transplant. The receptor comes from a human donor who was the organ donor for an intestinal transplant. The DNA of the CDR3 is TGTGCCAGCAGCCCGACACTAGCGGCCCAAGAGACCCAGTACTTC. Protein product: CASSPTLAAQETQYF.